Detailed here is one T cell receptor beta chain. Data came from immunoSEQ multiplex PCR; TCRdb stores just in-frame clones and leaves some out. Of about 180,000 clones listed, around 85% were seen once; the top ten hold 15% to 20%. The data originate from a study of blood T cell repertoires in COVID-19. Overall study: PBMCs, B-cell-depleted T cells, or T cells were the source of the cDNA or gDNA that made up the material.

J was trimmed by 4 bases and V by 6 bases; bases with no gene match: 8. The CDR3 runs 15 residues. Per germline, CDR1 KGHSH and CDR2 LQKENI. This TCR was recovered from a person aged 65-85 years with COVID-19, enrolled during active disease. V gene TRBV18 combines with J gene TRBJ1-5; 8 nucleotides align to TRBD1. Material for sequencing was peripheral blood. In DNA form, the CDR3 reads TGTGCCAGCTCTACGGACAGGGCGACGAATCAGCCCCAGCATTTT. This sequence encodes CASSTDRATNQPQHF. Using reference TRBV18 and TRBJ1-5 for the parts outside the CDR3, the full variable domain is NAGVMQNPRHLVRRRGQEARLRCSPMKGHSHVYWYRQLPEEGLKFMVYLQKENIIDESGMPKERFSAEFPKEGPSILRIQQVVRGDSAAYFCASSTDRATNQPQHFGDGTRLSIL.